This T cell receptor beta chain was sequenced during a study of T cell responses to AZD1222 COVID-19 vaccine. Study conclusions and caveats: Increased Spike-specific TCR breadth and depth were observed after two AZD1222 doses.

The ends lost 9 bases at V and 0 bases at J; junction bases unmatched: 6. Germline CDR1 and CDR2: WSHSY and SAAADI. The CDR3 is 15 amino acids. Profiled with immunoSEQ multiplex PCR; TCRdb holds only in-frame clones, not every one. This table has 150,000 or so clones, just under 95% appearing once. Points on this clone: Its antigen is currently unknown.

This sequence originates from an adult in good health. The sample here was peripheral blood, taken on day 0 of AZD1222 vaccination. The chain is built from TRBV10-2 and TRBJ1-2; 11 bases line up with TRBD1. The CDR3 spells CASNGQGATNYGYTF. DNA for the CDR3: TGCGCCAGTAACGGACAGGGGGCGACTAACTATGGCTACACCTTC.